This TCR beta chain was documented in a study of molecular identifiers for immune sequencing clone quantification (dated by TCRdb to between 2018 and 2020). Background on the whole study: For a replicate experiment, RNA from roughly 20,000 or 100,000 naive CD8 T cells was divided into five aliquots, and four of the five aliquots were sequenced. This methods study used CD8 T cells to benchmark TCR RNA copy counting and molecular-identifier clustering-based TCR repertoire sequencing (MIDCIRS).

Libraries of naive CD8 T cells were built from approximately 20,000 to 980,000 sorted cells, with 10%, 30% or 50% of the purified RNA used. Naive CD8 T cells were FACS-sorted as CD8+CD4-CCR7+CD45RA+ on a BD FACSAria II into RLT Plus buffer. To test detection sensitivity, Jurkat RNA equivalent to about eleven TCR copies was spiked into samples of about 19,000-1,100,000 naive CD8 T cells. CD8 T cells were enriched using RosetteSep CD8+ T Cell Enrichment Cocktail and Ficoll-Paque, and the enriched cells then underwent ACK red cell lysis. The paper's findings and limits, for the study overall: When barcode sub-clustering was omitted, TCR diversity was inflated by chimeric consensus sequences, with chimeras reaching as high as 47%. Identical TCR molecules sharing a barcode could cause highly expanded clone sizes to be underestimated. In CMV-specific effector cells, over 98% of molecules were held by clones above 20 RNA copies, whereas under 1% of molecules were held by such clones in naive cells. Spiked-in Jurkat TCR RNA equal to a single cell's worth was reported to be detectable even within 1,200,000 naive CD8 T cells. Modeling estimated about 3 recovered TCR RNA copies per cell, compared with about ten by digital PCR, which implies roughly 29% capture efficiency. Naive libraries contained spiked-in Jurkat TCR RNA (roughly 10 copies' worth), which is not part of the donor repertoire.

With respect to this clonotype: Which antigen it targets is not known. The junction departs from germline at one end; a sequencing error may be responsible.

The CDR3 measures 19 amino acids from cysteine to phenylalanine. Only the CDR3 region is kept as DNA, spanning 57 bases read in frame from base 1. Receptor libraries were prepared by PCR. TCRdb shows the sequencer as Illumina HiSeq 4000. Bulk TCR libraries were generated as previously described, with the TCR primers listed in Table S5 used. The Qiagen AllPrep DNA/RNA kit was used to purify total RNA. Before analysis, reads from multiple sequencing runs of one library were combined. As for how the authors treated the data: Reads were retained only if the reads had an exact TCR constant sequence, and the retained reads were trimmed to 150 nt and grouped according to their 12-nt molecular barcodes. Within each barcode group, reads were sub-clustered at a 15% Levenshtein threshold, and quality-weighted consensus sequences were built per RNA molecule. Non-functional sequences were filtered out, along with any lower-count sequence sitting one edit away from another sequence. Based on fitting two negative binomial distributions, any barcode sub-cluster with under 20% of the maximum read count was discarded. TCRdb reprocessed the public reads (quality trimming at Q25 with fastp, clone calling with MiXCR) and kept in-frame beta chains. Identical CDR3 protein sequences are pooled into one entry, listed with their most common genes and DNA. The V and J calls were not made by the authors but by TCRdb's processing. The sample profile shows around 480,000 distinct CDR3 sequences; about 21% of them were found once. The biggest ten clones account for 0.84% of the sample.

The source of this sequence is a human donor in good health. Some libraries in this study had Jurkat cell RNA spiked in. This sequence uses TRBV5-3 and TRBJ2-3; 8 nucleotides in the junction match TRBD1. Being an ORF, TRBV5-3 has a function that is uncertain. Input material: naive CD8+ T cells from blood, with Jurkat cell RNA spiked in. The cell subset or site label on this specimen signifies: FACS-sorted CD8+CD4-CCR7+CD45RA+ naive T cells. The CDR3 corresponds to CASSLGGAGGAYLTDTQYF. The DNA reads TGTGCCAGCAGCTTGGGGGGCGCAGGGGGCGCTTATCTAACAGATACGCAGTATTTT.